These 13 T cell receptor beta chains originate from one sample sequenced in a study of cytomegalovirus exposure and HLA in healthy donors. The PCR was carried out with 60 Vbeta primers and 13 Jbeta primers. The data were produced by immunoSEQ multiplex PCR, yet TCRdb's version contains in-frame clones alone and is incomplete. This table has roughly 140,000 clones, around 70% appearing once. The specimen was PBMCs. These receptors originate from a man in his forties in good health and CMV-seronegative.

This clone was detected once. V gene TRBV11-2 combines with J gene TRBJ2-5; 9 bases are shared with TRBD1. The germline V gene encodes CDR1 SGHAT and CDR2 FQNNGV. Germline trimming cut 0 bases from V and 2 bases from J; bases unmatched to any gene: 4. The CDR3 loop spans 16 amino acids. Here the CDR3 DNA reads TGTGCCAGCAGCTTAGAAATTGGGACAGGGCAAGAGACCCAGTACTTC. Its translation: CASSLEIGTGQETQYF.

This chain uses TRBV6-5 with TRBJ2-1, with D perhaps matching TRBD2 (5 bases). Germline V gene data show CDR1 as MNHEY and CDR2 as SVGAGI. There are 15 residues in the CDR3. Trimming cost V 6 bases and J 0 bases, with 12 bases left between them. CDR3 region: CASSLSESSYNEQFF. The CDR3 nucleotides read TGTGCCAGCAGCCTTAGCGAGAGCTCCTACAATGAGCAGTTCTTC.

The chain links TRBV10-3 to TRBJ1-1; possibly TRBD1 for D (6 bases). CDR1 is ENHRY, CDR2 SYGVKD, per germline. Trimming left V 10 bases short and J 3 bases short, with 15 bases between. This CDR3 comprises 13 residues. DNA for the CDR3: TGTGCCACCACCCGGGAGGGGGACACTGAAGCTTTCTTT. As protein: CATTREGDTEAFF.

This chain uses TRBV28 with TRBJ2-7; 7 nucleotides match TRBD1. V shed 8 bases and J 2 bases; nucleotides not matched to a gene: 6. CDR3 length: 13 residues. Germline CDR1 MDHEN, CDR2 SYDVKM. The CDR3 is CASRQGRPYEQYF. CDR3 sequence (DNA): TGTGCCAGCCGACAGGGACGGCCCTACGAGCAGTACTTC. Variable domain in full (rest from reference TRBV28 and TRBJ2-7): DVKVTQSSRYLVKRTGEKVFLECVQDMDHENMFWYRQDPGLGLRLIYFSYDVKMKEKGDIPEGYSVSREKKERFSLILESASTNQTSMYLCASRQGRPYEQYFGPGTRLTVT.

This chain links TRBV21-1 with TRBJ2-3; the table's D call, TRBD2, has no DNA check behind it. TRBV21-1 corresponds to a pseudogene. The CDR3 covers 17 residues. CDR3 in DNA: TGTGCCAGCAGCAAATCACGGGGTAGCACAAGCACAGATACGCAGTATTTT. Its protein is CASSKSRGSTSTDTQYF.

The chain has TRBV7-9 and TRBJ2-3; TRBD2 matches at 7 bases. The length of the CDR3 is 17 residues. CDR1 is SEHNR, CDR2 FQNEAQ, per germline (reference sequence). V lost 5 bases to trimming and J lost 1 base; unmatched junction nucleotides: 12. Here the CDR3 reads CASSQGRVIDRTDTQYF. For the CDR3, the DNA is TGTGCCAGCAGCCAAGGGAGGGTGATCGACCGCACAGATACGCAGTATTTT.

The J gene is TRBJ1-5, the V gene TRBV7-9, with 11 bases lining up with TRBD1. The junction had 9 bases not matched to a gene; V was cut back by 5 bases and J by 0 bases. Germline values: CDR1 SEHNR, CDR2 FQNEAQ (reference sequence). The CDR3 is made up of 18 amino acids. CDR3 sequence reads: CASSLGQGASYSNQPQHF. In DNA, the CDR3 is TGTGCCAGCAGCCTAGGACAGGGGGCCTCATATAGCAATCAGCCCCAGCATTTT.

CDR3 amino acids: CAISGQQDTGELFF. The DNA of the CDR3 is TGTGCCATCAGTGGACAGCAAGACACCGGGGAGCTGTTTTTT. V gene TRBV10-3 combines with J gene TRBJ2-2, with a weak D call TRBD1 (5 bases). This CDR3 region has 14 residues. CDR1 is ENHRY, CDR2 SYGVKD, per germline. Trimming removed 4 bases from V and 3 bases from J, with 9 bases in between.

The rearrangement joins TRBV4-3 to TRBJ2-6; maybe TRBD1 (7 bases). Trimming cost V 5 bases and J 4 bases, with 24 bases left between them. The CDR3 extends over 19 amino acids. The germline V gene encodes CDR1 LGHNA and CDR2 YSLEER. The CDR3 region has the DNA TGCGCCAGCAGCTGGGGAGGAGGGGGCGCCATCAGGGGGGCCAACGTCCTGACTTTC. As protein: CASSWGGGGAIRGANVLTF.

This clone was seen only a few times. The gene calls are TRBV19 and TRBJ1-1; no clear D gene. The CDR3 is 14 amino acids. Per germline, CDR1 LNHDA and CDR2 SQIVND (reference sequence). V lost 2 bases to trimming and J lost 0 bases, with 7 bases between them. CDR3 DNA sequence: TGTGCCAGTAGTATATCGTCTGTGAACACTGAAGCTTTCTTT. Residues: CASSISSVNTEAFF.

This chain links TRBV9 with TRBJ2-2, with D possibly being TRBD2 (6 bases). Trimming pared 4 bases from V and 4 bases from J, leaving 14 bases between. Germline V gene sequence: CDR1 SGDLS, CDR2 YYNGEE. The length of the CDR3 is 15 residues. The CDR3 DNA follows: TGTGCCAGCAGCTCCGACGGGGGAGGCACCGGGGAGCTGTTTTTT. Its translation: CASSSDGGGTGELFF. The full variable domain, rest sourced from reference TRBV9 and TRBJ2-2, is DSGVTQTPKHLITATGQRVTLRCSPRSGDLSVYWYQQSLDQGLQFLIQYYNGEERAKGNILERFSAQQFPDLHSELNLSSLELGDSALYFCASSSDGGGTGELFFGEGSRLTVL.

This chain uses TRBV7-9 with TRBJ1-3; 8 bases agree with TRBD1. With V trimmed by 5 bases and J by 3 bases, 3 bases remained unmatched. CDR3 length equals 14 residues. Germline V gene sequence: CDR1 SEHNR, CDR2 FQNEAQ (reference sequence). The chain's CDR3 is CASSVDRGGNTIYF. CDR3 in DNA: TGTGCCAGCAGCGTCGACAGGGGTGGAAACACCATATATTTT.

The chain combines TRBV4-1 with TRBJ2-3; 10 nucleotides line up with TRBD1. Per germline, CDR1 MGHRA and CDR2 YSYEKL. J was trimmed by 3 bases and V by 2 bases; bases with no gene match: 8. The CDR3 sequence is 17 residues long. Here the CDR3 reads CASSQSTGGALTDTQYF. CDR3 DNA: TGCGCCAGCAGCCAATCGACAGGGGGCGCTTTAACAGATACGCAGTATTTT.